This T cell receptor beta chain was retrieved from a study of spatial heterogeneity in lung cancer. Regarding time point: sample taken at primary tumor resection. Tumor, nontumor lung or frozen PBMC supplied whole RNA that was sequenced unsorted. V was pared by 7 bases and J by 3 bases, with 10 bases between. Germline CDR1 is MNHEY and CDR2 is SVGEGT. The CDR3 loop spans 12 amino acids. One entry per CDR3 protein, called by TCRdb with MiXCR from the 5' RACE reads. The profile shows about 15,000 distinct CDR3 sequences, roughly 7.7% of them singletons. This receptor was identified in a female donor with early-stage non-small cell lung cancer. Sample: PBMCs, taken at surgery. The V and J genes are TRBV6-2 or TRBV6-3 and TRBJ2-7; D gene ambiguous. CDR3 sequence: CASKDADYEQYF. CDR3 DNA: TGTGCCAGCAAAGACGCCGACTACGAGCAGTACTTC.